This T cell receptor beta chain came from a study of technical replicates of blood from a handful of donors. Germline CDR1 reads SGHRS; CDR2 reads YFSETQ. V lost 1 base, J lost 3 bases, and 8 bases lay in between. The CDR3 covers 13 residues. This table comes from immunoSEQ multiplex PCR, and its TCRdb copy is limited to in-frame clones, with some not included. This sample has about 84,000 clones, with 97% found just once. V is TRBV5-1 and J is TRBJ2-7; D not certain. The clonotype was recovered from a human donor in good health. The source material was T cells isolated from PBMCs. In nucleotides, the CDR3 is TGCGCCAGCAGCTTGACAGCAGTCTACGAGCAGTACTTC. Residues: CASSLTAVYEQYF.